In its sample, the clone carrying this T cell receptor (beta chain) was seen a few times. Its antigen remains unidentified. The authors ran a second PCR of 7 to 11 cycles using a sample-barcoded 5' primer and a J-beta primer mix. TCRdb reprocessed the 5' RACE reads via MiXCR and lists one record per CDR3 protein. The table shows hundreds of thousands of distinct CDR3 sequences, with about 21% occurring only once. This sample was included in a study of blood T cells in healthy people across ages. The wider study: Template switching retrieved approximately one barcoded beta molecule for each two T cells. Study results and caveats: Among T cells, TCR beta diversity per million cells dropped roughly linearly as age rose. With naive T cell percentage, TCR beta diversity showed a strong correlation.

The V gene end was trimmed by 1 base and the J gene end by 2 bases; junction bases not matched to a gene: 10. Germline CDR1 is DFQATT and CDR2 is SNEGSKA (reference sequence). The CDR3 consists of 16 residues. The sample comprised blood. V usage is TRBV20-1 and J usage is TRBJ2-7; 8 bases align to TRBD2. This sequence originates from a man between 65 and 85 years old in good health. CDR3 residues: CSARGDRSGAPYEQYF. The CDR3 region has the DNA TGCAGTGCTAGAGGGGATCGTAGCGGGGCCCCCTACGAGCAGTACTTC.